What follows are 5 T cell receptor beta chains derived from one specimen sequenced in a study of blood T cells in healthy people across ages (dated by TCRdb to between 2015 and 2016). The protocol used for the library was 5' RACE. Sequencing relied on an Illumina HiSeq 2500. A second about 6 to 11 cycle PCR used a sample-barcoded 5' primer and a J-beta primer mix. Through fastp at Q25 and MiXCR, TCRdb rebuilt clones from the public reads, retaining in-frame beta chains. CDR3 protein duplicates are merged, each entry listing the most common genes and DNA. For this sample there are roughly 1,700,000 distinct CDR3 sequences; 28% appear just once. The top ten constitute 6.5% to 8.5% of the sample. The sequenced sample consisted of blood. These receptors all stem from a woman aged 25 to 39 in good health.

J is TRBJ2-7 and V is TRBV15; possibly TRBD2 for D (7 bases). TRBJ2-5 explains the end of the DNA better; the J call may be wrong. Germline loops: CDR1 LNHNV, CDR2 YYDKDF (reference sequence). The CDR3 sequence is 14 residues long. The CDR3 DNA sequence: TGTGCCATCACCAGAGGGGGAGGGGGAGAGACCCAGTACTTC. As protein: CAITRGGGGETQYF.

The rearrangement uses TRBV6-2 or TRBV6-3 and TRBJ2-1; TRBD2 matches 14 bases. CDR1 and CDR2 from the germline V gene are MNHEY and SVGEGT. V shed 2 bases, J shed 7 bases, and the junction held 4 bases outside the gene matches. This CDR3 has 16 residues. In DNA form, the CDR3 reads TGTGCCAGCAGTTACCCGGGACTAGCGGGAGTTAATGAGCAGTTCTTC. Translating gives CASSYPGLAGVNEQFF.

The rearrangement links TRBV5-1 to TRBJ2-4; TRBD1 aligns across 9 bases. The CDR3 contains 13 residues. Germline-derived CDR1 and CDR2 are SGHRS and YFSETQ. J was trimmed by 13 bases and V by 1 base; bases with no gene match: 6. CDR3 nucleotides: TGCGCCAGCAGCTTGACAGGGGACAGGGAGCAGTACTTC. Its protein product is CASSLTGDREQYF.

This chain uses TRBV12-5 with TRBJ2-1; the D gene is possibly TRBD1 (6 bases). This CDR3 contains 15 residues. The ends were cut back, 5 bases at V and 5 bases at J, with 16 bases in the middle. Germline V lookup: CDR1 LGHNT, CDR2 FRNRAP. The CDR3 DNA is TGTGCTAGTGGTCCCCTGCAGGGGTCGGACAATGAGCAGTTCTTC. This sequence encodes CASGPLQGSDNEQFF.

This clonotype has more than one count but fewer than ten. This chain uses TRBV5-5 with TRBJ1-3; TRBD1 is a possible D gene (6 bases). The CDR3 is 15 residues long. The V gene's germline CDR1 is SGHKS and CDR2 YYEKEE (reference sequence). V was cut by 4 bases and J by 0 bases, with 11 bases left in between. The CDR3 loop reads CASSRDTISGNTIYF. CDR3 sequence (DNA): TGTGCCAGCAGCCGGGACACCATCTCTGGAAACACCATATATTTT.